The clone carrying this T cell receptor beta chain has just one count. Produced via immunoSEQ multiplex PCR; TCRdb's table is partial and in-frame only. The sample carries 95,000 to 130,000 clones, just over 90% recorded once. The source of the sample is a study of T cell clones after liver transplantation. Across the study: TCRbeta sequencing after a pre-transplant mixed lymphocyte reaction identified graft-donor-reactive clones, later tracked in post-transplant blood. Without induction therapy, subjects received standard immunosuppression until 12-24 months post-transplant.

The germline V gene has CDR1 MDHEN and CDR2 SYDVKM. CDR3 length: 13 amino acids. The V gene end was trimmed by 7 bases and the J gene end by 8 bases; junction bases not matched to a gene: 7. This sample comprised CD4+ T cells from blood, obtained 12 months after liver transplant. The chain combines TRBV28 with TRBJ2-1, with 8 nucleotides matching TRBD1. The clonotype was recovered from a human patient who received a liver transplant. The T cells may come from the graft donor. CDR3 sequence: CASIDRGGDEQFF. CDR3 sequence (DNA): TGTGCCAGCATTGACAGGGGCGGGGATGAGCAGTTCTTC.